One and the same sample provided the 27 T cell receptor beta chains below, sequenced in a study of metastatic and nonmetastatic thyroid tumors. TCRdb re-clonotyped the PCR reads via MiXCR. The sample holds about 70,000 clones, roughly 18% seen once. Patients underwent thyroid surgery, and none had received any treatment before it. What was sequenced was blood. The source is a female donor with papillary thyroid cancer or a benign thyroid nodule (not recorded which). Some clones in this sample may be carry-over from other donors' samples.

For this clone: Being one base from a much bigger clone, this may be a read error. This chain joins TRBV20-1 and TRBJ2-7, with 10 bases that match TRBD1. V lost 0 bases, J lost 4 bases, and 6 bases stayed unmatched. This CDR3 is 15 amino acids long. Germline CDR1 DFQATT, CDR2 SNEGSKA (reference sequence). The CDR3 spells CSARDSGQGMYEQYF. The CDR3 DNA follows: TGCAGTGCTAGAGATTCGGGACAGGGGATGTACGAGCAGTACTTC.

This clone was seen repeatedly, ten times or more. The chain couples TRBV14 to TRBJ2-7; D is ambiguous. Germline CDR1 SGHDN, CDR2 FVKESK. Trimming took off 0 bases at V and 6 bases at J, with 9 bases between the two ends. The CDR3 is made up of 13 amino acids. The CDR3 nucleotides read TGTGCCAGCAGCCAAGATTGGTTCACCGAGCAGTACTTC. This sequence encodes CASSQDWFTEQYF.

This clone appeared many times. V gene TRBV6-1 combines with J gene TRBJ1-2, with D possibly matching TRBD1 (6 bases). Germline V gene sequence: CDR1 MNHNS, CDR2 SASEGT. Trimming stripped 6 bases from V and 12 bases from J, with 20 bases between. The CDR3 covers 13 residues. The CDR3 DNA follows: TGTGCCAGCAGCCCAGGGGAGGCAGGAGACGACACCTTC. This sequence encodes CASSPGEAGDDTF.

This clone was recorded many times. The chain couples TRBV9 to TRBJ2-7, with 11 bases fitting TRBD2. This CDR3 has 15 residues. The trim removed 4 bases at V and 3 bases at J, leaving 6 bases unmatched. CDR1 SGDLS and CDR2 YYNGEE come from the germline V gene. The CDR3 DNA follows: TGTGCCAGCAGCCCGATGGGGACTAGCGGCTACGAGCAGTACTTC. Its translation: CASSPMGTSGYEQYF.

This clone showed up many times. The V and J genes are TRBV30 and TRBJ1-2, with a weak D call TRBD1 (5 bases). Germline loops: CDR1 GTSNPN, CDR2 SVGIG (reference sequence). The CDR3 contains 11 residues. V shed 8 bases and J shed 7 bases, with 14 bases lying between them. CDR3 nucleotides: TGTGCCGGAGGGGAATTTGGTGGCTACACCTTC. Translated: CAGGEFGGYTF.

This clone has a count of ten or more. V is TRBV4-2 and J is TRBJ2-5; 9 bases fit TRBD2. Germline V CDR1 and CDR2: LGHNA, YNFKEQ. With V trimmed by 1 base and J by 5 bases, 8 bases remained unmatched. The CDR3 extends over 16 amino acids. CDR3 residues: CASSQGAQSGGETQYF. CDR3 coding DNA: TGTGCCAGCAGCCAAGGGGCGCAAAGCGGGGGGGAGACCCAGTACTTC.

This clone showed up many times. Other DNA sequences within the sample encode an identical CDR3. This chain uses TRBV5-1 with TRBJ2-3; D is possibly TRBD2 (5 bases). The germline V and J ends were trimmed by 0 bases and 4 bases, with 15 bases remaining between them. Per the germline V gene, CDR1 is SGHRS and CDR2 is YFSETQ. The CDR3 covers 16 residues. CDR3 DNA sequence: TGCGCCAGCAGCTTGGAGCAGGCGACGCGGGCAGATACGCAGTATTTT. Amino acid sequence: CASSLEQATRADTQYF.

This clone was seen more than once but under ten times. This chain links TRBV5-1 with TRBJ2-6; D is undetermined. V was trimmed by 2 bases and J by 0 bases, leaving 6 bases between them. CDR3 size: 15 residues. Germline V lookup: CDR1 SGHRS, CDR2 YFSETQ. CDR3 DNA: TGCGCCAGCAGCTTTGAAGGCTCTGGGGCCAACGTCCTGACTTTC. Translated, it gives CASSFEGSGANVLTF.

This clone was recorded many times. The chain uses TRBV12-3 or TRBV12-4 and TRBJ1-2; perhaps TRBD1 as D (6 bases). The CDR3 runs to 14 residues. Trimming took off 8 bases at V and 6 bases at J, with 19 bases between the two ends. CDR3 sequence: CASLHGGRYDGYTF. CDR3 DNA: TGTGCCAGCCTTCATGGGGGCAGATATGATGGCTACACCTTC.

This clone has a handful of counts. A much larger clone sits a single nucleotide away, making a read error possible. This chain joins TRBV5-4 and TRBJ2-1; either TRBD1 or TRBD2 may fit D (5 bases each). Germline V gene data show CDR1 as SGHNT and CDR2 as YYREEE (reference sequence). V shed 4 bases and J shed 8 bases, with 16 bases lying between them. The CDR3 runs 14 residues. The CDR3 loop reads CASSGAGWSYEQFF. For the CDR3, the DNA is TGTGCCAGCAGCGGGGCGGGCTGGAGCTATGAGCAGTTCTTC.

The sample holds many counts of this clone. The V call is TRBV20-1, the J call TRBJ1-1; possible D gene TRBD1, 5 bases. With 3 bases removed from V and 3 bases from J, the gap between germline ends came to 11 bases. Germline CDR1 and CDR2: DFQATT and SNEGSKA (reference sequence). CDR3 size: 13 residues. The CDR3, as DNA: TGCAGTGCTAGTCAGGGCCTAGACACTGAAGCTTTCTTT. Translated: CSASQGLDTEAFF.

This clone was observed many times. For the CDR3, the DNA is TGTGCCAGCAGTTTACTGAGGGACAGGGTAGTAGCCCTCCACTTT. Protein product: CASSLLRDRVVALHF. The V call is TRBV27, the J call TRBJ1-6, with 9 bases aligning to TRBD1. After removal of 2 bases from V and 14 bases from J, the junction contained 10 bases not matched to a gene. Germline CDR1 reads MNHEY; CDR2 reads SMNVEV (reference sequence). The length of the CDR3 is 15 residues.

This clone was found many times. The V and J genes are TRBV6-1 and TRBJ2-7; TRBD2 is a possible D gene (5 bases). This CDR3 has 15 residues. CDR1 and CDR2 (germline): MNHNS, SASEGT. Trimming left V 4 bases short and J 5 bases short, with 18 bases between. The CDR3 reads CASSAPGRRMDEQYF. The CDR3 nucleotides are TGTGCCAGCAGTGCCCCCGGACGGAGGATGGACGAGCAGTACTTC.

This clone came up many times. The rearrangement links TRBV28 to TRBJ2-1; unclear D gene. The CDR3 covers 15 residues. Germline CDR1 reads MDHEN; CDR2 reads SYDVKM. V lost 6 bases and J 7 bases, leaving 19 bases between the germline ends. CDR3: CASSSRAVYVNEQFF. In DNA, the CDR3 is TGTGCCAGCAGCTCTCGGGCGGTTTATGTTAATGAGCAGTTCTTC.

This clone was seen repeatedly, ten times or more. The chain carries TRBV20-1 and TRBJ1-2; D uncertain. The germline gives CDR1 DFQATT, CDR2 SNEGSKA (reference sequence). The CDR3 is 12 residues long. The V end lost 7 bases, the J end lost 1 base, and 10 bases lay between the germline ends. The CDR3 sequence is CSVTDDNYGYTF. In DNA form, the CDR3 reads TGCAGTGTAACAGATGATAACTATGGCTACACCTTC.

The rearrangement uses TRBV6-5 and TRBJ2-5, with D perhaps TRBD1 (6 bases). The CDR3 runs to 16 residues. Deletions cut 1 base from V and 2 bases from J, with 14 bases between. CDR1 MNHEY and CDR2 SVGAGI come from the germline V gene. The CDR3 DNA is TGTGCCAGCAGTTACTTGACGGGCAGGGGTCAAGAGACCCAGTACTTC. Its protein is CASSYLTGRGQETQYF.

This clone was seen at least ten times. The rearrangement uses TRBV12-5 and TRBJ1-5; 9 bases map to TRBD1. V lost 1 base, J lost 7 bases, and 11 bases stayed unmatched. The V gene's germline CDR1 is LGHNT and CDR2 FRNRAP. CDR3 length: 17 amino acids. The CDR3: CASGLALVGQGSQPQHF. The CDR3 bases are TGTGCTAGTGGTTTGGCGTTAGTTGGACAGGGGTCCCAGCCCCAGCATTTT.

This clone has a count of ten or more. The chain uses TRBV6-1 and TRBJ2-2; 9 nucleotides agree with TRBD1. The trim removed 6 bases at V and 6 bases at J, leaving 8 bases unmatched. Germline assignment: CDR1 MNHNS and CDR2 SASEGT. The CDR3 sequence is 15 residues long. CDR3 nucleotides: TGTGCCAGCAGATTGACAGGGGGGTTTTCCGGGGAGCTGTTTTTT. Translation gives CASRLTGGFSGELFF.

This clone came up many times. The chain combines TRBV3-1 with TRBJ2-7, with 11 bases aligning to TRBD2. Germline CDR1 and CDR2: LGHDT and YNNKEL (reference sequence). This CDR3 comprises 14 residues. J lost 3 bases, V lost 4 bases, and 2 bases had no gene match. The CDR3: CASSPGTSGYEQYF. The CDR3 DNA follows: TGTGCCAGCAGCCCCGGGACTAGCGGCTACGAGCAGTACTTC.

As for this clone: A read error may produce the germline difference seen at one junction end. The chain joins TRBV7-7 to TRBJ2-2, with 11 bases that match TRBD1. The CDR3 contains 16 residues. Germline CDR1 reads SSHAT; CDR2 reads FNYEAQ (reference sequence). The DNA of the CDR3 is TGTGCTAGCAGCCGGACAGGGGGCACAGGCACCGGGGAGCTGTTTTTT. Its protein is CASSRTGGTGTGELFF.

This clone has ten or more counts. The V call is TRBV5-1, the J call TRBJ1-5; a weak D match, TRBD1 (5 bases). CDR1 SGHRS and CDR2 YFSETQ come from the germline V gene. The CDR3 has 14 residues. The V end was cut by 4 bases, the J end by 3 bases, with 11 bases between. As DNA, the CDR3 is TGCGCCAGCAGCCCCGGGACCGACAATCAGCCCCAGCATTTT. Translated, it gives CASSPGTDNQPQHF.

This clone appeared many times. The J gene is TRBJ2-7, the V gene TRBV5-1, with 8 bases fitting TRBD1. V was clipped by 4 bases and J by 2 bases; unmatched bases: 5. The CDR3 totals 14 residues. Looked up from germline, CDR1 is SGHRS and CDR2 is YFSETQ. CDR3 coding DNA: TGCGCCAGCAGCATCACAGGGGGGACCTACGAGCAGTACTTC. This gives the protein CASSITGGTYEQYF. The whole variable domain, filled in from reference TRBV5-1 and TRBJ2-7, reads KAGVTQTPRYLIKTRGQQVTLSCSPISGHRSVSWYQQTPGQGLQFLFEYFSETQRNKGNFPGRFSGRQFSNSRSEMNVSTLELGDSALYLCASSITGGTYEQYFGPGTRLTVT.

In this sample, this clone turned up many times. The chain combines TRBV12-3 or TRBV12-4 with TRBJ1-4, with 7 bases aligning to TRBD1. CDR3 length: 15 amino acids. J was trimmed by 0 bases and V by 3 bases; bases with no gene match: 1. This chain's CDR3 is CASSFQGATNEKLFF. In DNA, the CDR3 is TGTGCCAGCAGTTTTCAGGGGGCAACTAATGAAAAACTGTTTTTT.

In this sample, this clone turned up many times. The rearrangement uses TRBV12-3 or TRBV12-4 and TRBJ1-4; a weak D match, TRBD1 (6 bases). Trimming left V 6 bases short and J 6 bases short, with 14 bases between. The CDR3 has 14 amino acids. CDR3 region: CASRWDNGDEKLFF. Written as DNA, the CDR3 is TGTGCCAGCAGATGGGACAATGGGGATGAAAAACTGTTTTTT.

Many counts were recorded for this clone. This chain links TRBV20-1 with TRBJ1-2; D uncertain. The CDR3 sequence is 13 residues long. Germline lookup yields CDR1 DFQATT and CDR2 SNEGSKA (reference sequence). The V end was cut by 2 bases, the J end by 4 bases, with 11 bases between. The CDR3 DNA reads as TGCAGTGCTAGACTAGGTGGTGCCTATGGCTACACCTTC. It specifies CSARLGGAYGYTF.

This clone was detected many times. This chain links TRBV27 with TRBJ1-2; 8 bases agree with TRBD1. V lost 5 bases and J lost 8; bases outside the gene matches: 16. The length of the CDR3 is 16 residues. Germline V gene lookup returns CDR1 MNHEY and CDR2 SMNVEV (reference sequence). The CDR3 loop is CASSGQGTGLRGGYTF. The CDR3 nucleotides read TGTGCCAGCAGTGGACAGGGAACGGGGCTGCGGGGCGGCTACACCTTC.

This clone was seen at least ten times. The CDR3 DNA follows: TGTGCCAGCTCAGCCGGACAGGGGAACGAGCAGTACTTC. This encodes CASSAGQGNEQYF. V is TRBV18 and J is TRBJ2-7; the match to TRBD1 covers 9 bases. Germline V gives CDR1 KGHSH, CDR2 LQKENI. CDR3 length: 13 amino acids. Trimming cost V 5 bases and J 5 bases; bases outside gene matches: 4.